The clone carrying this T cell receptor (beta chain) came up a few times. Its antigen is as yet unknown. The data originate from a study of beta chain features in type 1 diabetes. The CDR3 is made up of 11 amino acids. The germline V gene has CDR1 SNHLY and CDR2 FYNNEI. V was trimmed by 2 bases and J by 4 bases, leaving 3 bases between them. The whole isolated RNA underwent reverse transcription, so sequencing captured expressed TCRB transcripts. Naive, central memory and regulatory T cell samples produced a mean of roughly 3.9 million reads. The method was immunoSEQ multiplex PCR; TCRdb's version includes in-frame clones alone and lacks a portion of them. This table holds roughly 700,000 clones, over 10% found once. Study outcomes and limitations: There were fewer insertions and more deletions at the VDJ junctions of type 1 diabetes patients. TCRB CDR3 length was moderately but significantly reduced in all four CD4+ subsets of Type 1 diabetes patients. There was a possibility that cDNA sequencing over-represented cells with high TCR expression. TCRB rearrangement may or may not be influenced by HLA type; here this remained unresolved.

The chain carries TRBV2 and TRBJ2-7, with D uncertain. Sequencing input: naive CD4+ T cells from blood. The sequence was collected from a man between 18 and 29 years old with type 1 diabetes. The CDR3 DNA reads as TGTGCCAGCAGTGAAAAGTACGAGCAGTACTTC. Translated: CASSEKYEQYF.